This T cell receptor beta chain emerged from a study of human T cells and chemical hapten exposure. Study-wide results and caveats: Donors in the study had alopecia, meaning their immune response may differ from healthy people's. Following DPC sensitization, TCRs present above 1 in 1000 frequency showed no change.

Trimming left V 10 bases short and J 3 bases short, with 22 bases between. The CDR3 runs to 15 residues. Germline V gene lookup returns CDR1 WSHSY and CDR2 SAAADI. About this clonotype: Its target is not known.

In the original workflow: TCRs per sample had a median of approximately 96,000 and ranged from about 20,000 to 750,000. TCRdb analysed the RACE reads with MiXCR anew, one entry per CDR3 protein. TCRdb, not the authors, supplied the V and J calls. The sample yields more than 250,000 distinct CDR3 sequences, roughly 7.4% seen once. Specified time point: pre-sensitization, week 0. Sample treatment: therapeutic diphenylcyclopropenone sensitization with weekly scalp DPC. Every donor had alopecia and was 18 to 70 years old; all were suitable for DPC. The sequence came from a young man with alopecia areata. Some clones in this sample may be carry-over from other donors' samples. The rearrangement links TRBV10-2 to TRBJ2-7, with D possibly TRBD1 on 5 matching bases. Sequencing was performed on whole blood, taken in connection with sensitization to the hapten diphenylcyclopropenone (DPC). The CDR3 reads CATPVPGQPYYEQYF. DNA of the CDR3: TGCGCCACACCGGTCCCCGGACAACCCTACTACGAGCAGTACTTC.